This is a list of T cell receptor beta chains from one sample in a study of cytomegalovirus exposure and HLA in healthy donors. Clones were sequenced by immunoSEQ multiplex PCR, and TCRdb holds only the in-frame ones, with some missing. In the table there are about 110,000 clones, roughly 82% of which are singletons. The material sequenced was PBMCs. The receptors stem from a man aged 30-40 years in good health and CMV-seropositive. Each CDR3 is given with its conserved first and last residue. The D gene is left open where the match is weak. Clone size is shown for a subset of rows, as once, few, many or a class of expanded clone.

j_call: TRBJ2-5; clone_size: -; v_call: TRBV7-6; d_call: TRBD2; cdr3_nt: TGTGCCAGCAGCACCGAGGCGGGGACTAGAGAGACCCAGTACTTC; cdr3_aa: CASSTEAGTRETQYF
j_call: TRBJ1-6; clone_size: -; v_call: TRBV30; d_call: -; cdr3_nt: TGTGCCTGGAGTGTCTCAGCGAGGTCACCCCTCCACTTT; cdr3_aa: CAWSVSARSPLHF
j_call: TRBJ2-7; clone_size: -; v_call: TRBV30; d_call: -; cdr3_nt: TGTGCCTGGGGGCTTGGGGCGGGAGAGCAGTACTTC; cdr3_aa: CAWGLGAGEQYF
j_call: TRBJ1-1; clone_size: -; v_call: TRBV7-9; d_call: TRBD1; cdr3_nt: TGTGCCAGCACCACATCCGGGACAGGGTCGAACACTGAAGCTTTCTTT; cdr3_aa: CASTTSGTGSNTEAFF
j_call: TRBJ2-7; clone_size: -; v_call: TRBV5-1; d_call: -; cdr3_nt: TGCGCCAGCAGCCCCCCACGGGAAAGAGAGCAGTACTTC; cdr3_aa: CASSPPREREQYF
j_call: TRBJ2-5; clone_size: -; v_call: TRBV30; d_call: TRBD2; cdr3_nt: TGTGCCTGGGCGGCGGGGGGACCAAAAGAGACCCAGTACTTC; cdr3_aa: CAWAAGGPKETQYF
j_call: TRBJ2-7; clone_size: -; v_call: TRBV6-5; d_call: TRBD2; cdr3_nt: TGTGCCAGCAGTTACAGCGGGGGCCCCAACGAGCAGTACTTC; cdr3_aa: CASSYSGGPNEQYF
j_call: TRBJ1-2; clone_size: -; v_call: TRBV11-1; d_call: TRBD1; cdr3_nt: TGTGCCAGCAGCCCGACAGGGGACTATGGCTACACCTTC; cdr3_aa: CASSPTGDYGYTF
j_call: TRBJ1-3; clone_size: -; v_call: TRBV2; d_call: TRBD1; cdr3_nt: TGTGCCAGTAGTGACAGGGGGCGAGGAAACACCATATATTTT; cdr3_aa: CASSDRGRGNTIYF
j_call: TRBJ2-7; clone_size: -; v_call: TRBV6-5; d_call: -; cdr3_nt: TGTGCCAGCAGTGCCGGGTATCCCCCCTACGAGCAGTACTTC; cdr3_aa: CASSAGYPPYEQYF
j_call: TRBJ2-1; clone_size: once; v_call: TRBV7-3; d_call: TRBD1; cdr3_nt: TGTGCCAGCAGCTGGACAGGGGAGCACGGGGTGTACAATGAGCAGTTCTTC; cdr3_aa: CASSWTGEHGVYNEQFF
j_call: TRBJ2-5; clone_size: -; v_call: TRBV27; d_call: TRBD1; cdr3_nt: TGTGCCAGCAGTAAGCCGACAGGGACGACCCAGTACTTC; cdr3_aa: CASSKPTGTTQYF
j_call: TRBJ2-1; clone_size: -; v_call: TRBV5-1; d_call: TRBD2; cdr3_nt: TGCGCCAGCAGCGTCAGCGGGGGCCCCGAGGGCGAGCAGTTCTTC; cdr3_aa: CASSVSGGPEGEQFF
j_call: TRBJ2-1; clone_size: -; v_call: TRBV25-1; d_call: -; cdr3_nt: TGTGCCAGCAGTGACAGGGCGCTGATGAATGAGCAGTTCTTC; cdr3_aa: CASSDRALMNEQFF
j_call: TRBJ2-2; clone_size: -; v_call: TRBV9; d_call: -; cdr3_nt: TGTGCCAGCAGCGTAGGACAGGCAAACACCGGGGAGCTGTTTTTT; cdr3_aa: CASSVGQANTGELFF
j_call: TRBJ1-1; clone_size: -; v_call: TRBV7-6; d_call: -; cdr3_nt: TGTGCCAGCAGCCTAACAGGGAACACTGAAGCTTTCTTT; cdr3_aa: CASSLTGNTEAFF
j_call: TRBJ2-5; clone_size: -; v_call: TRBV9; d_call: TRBD1; cdr3_nt: TGTGCCAGCAGCGTAGACGGGACAGCCAAAGAGACCCAGTACTTC; cdr3_aa: CASSVDGTAKETQYF
j_call: TRBJ2-7; clone_size: -; v_call: TRBV7-6; d_call: TRBD2; cdr3_nt: TGTGCCAGCAGCTTAGCGGGGGGGGGTTACCACGAGCAGTACTTC; cdr3_aa: CASSLAGGGYHEQYF
j_call: TRBJ2-7; clone_size: -; v_call: TRBV15; d_call: -; cdr3_nt: TGTGCCACCAGCAGAGGAGTTTCCTACGAGCAGTACTTC; cdr3_aa: CATSRGVSYEQYF
j_call: TRBJ1-2; clone_size: -; v_call: TRBV29-1; d_call: TRBD1; cdr3_nt: TGCAGCGTTGCGACCGGGACAGGGGTCTATGGCTACACCTTC; cdr3_aa: CSVATGTGVYGYTF
j_call: TRBJ1-1; clone_size: -; v_call: TRBV4-2; d_call: -; cdr3_nt: TGTGCCAGCAGCCAACTGGGGACAATCACTGAAGCTTTCTTT; cdr3_aa: CASSQLGTITEAFF
j_call: TRBJ1-5; clone_size: -; v_call: TRBV19; d_call: TRBD1; cdr3_nt: TGTGCCAGTAGTATAGATCTAACGGACAGGGTTAGCAATCAGCCCCAGCATTTT; cdr3_aa: CASSIDLTDRVSNQPQHF
j_call: TRBJ1-5; clone_size: -; v_call: TRBV6-5; d_call: -; cdr3_nt: TGTGCCAGCAGTTCGACAGGCCAGCCCCAGCATTTT; cdr3_aa: CASSSTGQPQHF
j_call: TRBJ1-2; clone_size: few; v_call: TRBV10-1; d_call: TRBD1; cdr3_nt: TGCGCCAGCCAGGGGGGAAATGATGGCTACACCTTC; cdr3_aa: CASQGGNDGYTF
j_call: TRBJ2-5; clone_size: -; v_call: TRBV7-9; d_call: TRBD1; cdr3_nt: TGTGCCAGCAGCTCGGGGACAGGGGATGGGGAGACCCAGTACTTC; cdr3_aa: CASSSGTGDGETQYF
j_call: TRBJ2-7; clone_size: -; v_call: TRBV6-1; d_call: -; cdr3_nt: TGTGCCAGCAGTGACAGGGGTGAATCCTACGAGCAGTACTTC; cdr3_aa: CASSDRGESYEQYF
j_call: TRBJ2-1; clone_size: once; v_call: TRBV18; d_call: TRBD2; cdr3_nt: TGTGCCAGCTCACTGATAGCGGGGGCTCACAATGAGCAGTTCTTC; cdr3_aa: CASSLIAGAHNEQFF
j_call: TRBJ1-3; clone_size: -; v_call: TRBV19; d_call: TRBD1; cdr3_nt: TGTGCCAGTAGTTTCCACGGACAGGGCGGATACTCTGGAAACACCATATATTTT; cdr3_aa: CASSFHGQGGYSGNTIYF
j_call: TRBJ1-6; clone_size: -; v_call: TRBV7-3; d_call: -; cdr3_nt: TGTGCCAGCAGCTTGAGCTCCTATAATTCACCCCTCCACTTT; cdr3_aa: CASSLSSYNSPLHF
j_call: TRBJ2-1; clone_size: -; v_call: TRBV7-3; d_call: -; cdr3_nt: TGTGCCAGCAGCTTAAGATCGCGGAACAATGAGCAGTTCTTC; cdr3_aa: CASSLRSRNNEQFF